These T cell receptor beta chains were read from a single sample in a study of identical twins. TCRdb reanalysed the 5' RACE reads using MiXCR and keeps one entry per CDR3 protein. Altogether 700,000 or so distinct CDR3 sequences are present, under 9% being singletons, with the ten largest covering around 0.98%. The sample also formed part of further work on yellow fever vaccine responses in identical twins.

The material sequenced was PBMCs. The origin of the receptors is a woman under 30 in good health. Each CDR3 is given with its conserved first and last residue. D genes are given only for firm matches. Only some rows state a clone size, as once, few, many or a class for expanded clones.

TRBJ2-1,20,.,.,TRBV20-1,CSARGIPPGGPGGNHNEQFF,TGCAGTGCTAGAGGGATTCCCCCGGGGGGCCCGGGCGGGAACCACAATGAGCAGTTCTTC
TRBJ2-3,13,.,.,TRBV7-2,CASQTMTTDTQYF,TGTGCCAGTCAGACTATGACCACAGATACGCAGTATTTT
TRBJ2-5,18,.,TRBD2,TRBV15,CATSRGDAGGSRGETQYF,TGTGCCACCAGCAGGGGAGACGCGGGGGGGTCCCGAGGAGAGACCCAGTACTTC
TRBJ2-2,18,many,.,TRBV5-1,CASSLLPEENANTGELFF,TGCGCCAGCAGTCTACTGCCGGAGGAGAACGCGAACACCGGGGAGCTGTTTTTT
TRBJ2-1,18,few,.,TRBV4-1,CASSGRDTGFGSYNEQFF,TGCGCCAGCAGCGGCCGGGACACGGGTTTCGGCTCCTACAATGAGCAGTTCTTC
TRBJ2-1,13,.,.,TRBV6-2/TRBV6-3,CASSYGGEYEQFF,TGTGCCAGCAGTTATGGGGGAGAATATGAGCAGTTCTTC
TRBJ2-7,15,few,.,TRBV20-1,CSARDPGTKHYEQYF,TGCAGTGCTAGAGATCCCGGGACAAAACACTACGAGCAGTACTTC
TRBJ2-1,19,.,TRBD2,TRBV11-2,CASSLDTRSLAGLYNEQFF,TGTGCCAGCAGCTTAGATACCCGTTCACTAGCGGGTCTCTACAATGAGCAGTTCTTC
TRBJ2-7,15,many,TRBD1,TRBV28,CASSPAGTGSYEQYF,TGTGCCAGCAGTCCCGCCGGGACAGGGTCCTACGAGCAGTACTTC
TRBJ2-2,16,few,TRBD2,TRBV6-2/TRBV6-3,CASRGSREGNTGELFF,TGTGCCAGCAGGGGATCACGGGAGGGGAACACCGGGGAGCTGTTTTTT
TRBJ2-7,15,few,TRBD1,TRBV5-6,CASSLSGTGVFEQYF,TGTGCCAGCAGCTTATCCGGGACAGGGGTCTTCGAGCAGTACTTC
TRBJ1-6,16,.,.,TRBV11-1,CASSLAGMSRESPLHF,TGTGCCAGCAGCTTAGCGGGGATGAGTCGGGAATCACCCCTCCACTTT
TRBJ2-3,13,many,TRBD1,TRBV12-3/TRBV12-4,CASRKQGTYTQYF,TGTGCCAGCAGAAAACAGGGGACCTATACGCAGTATTTT
TRBJ1-3,15,few,TRBD1,TRBV5-1,CASSWGDRDGNTIYF,TGCGCCAGCAGCTGGGGCGACAGGGATGGAAACACCATATATTTT
TRBJ2-3,17,few,.,TRBV28,CASSPNLTPSSTDTQYF,TGTGCCAGCAGTCCCAATTTAACTCCTTCGAGCACAGATACGCAGTATTTT
TRBJ2-1,12,many,.,TRBV4-3,CASSQGLGEQFF,TGCGCCAGCAGCCAAGGGCTGGGGGAGCAGTTCTTC
TRBJ1-2,15,many,TRBD1,TRBV7-9,CASSLAGQSNYGYTF,TGTGCCAGCAGCTTAGCGGGACAGTCTAACTATGGCTACACCTTC
TRBJ2-5,11,.,.,TRBV21-1,CASSSGQGPSF,TGTGCCAGCAGCTCAGGACAGGGCCCCTCTTTT
TRBJ2-7,13,.,TRBD2,TRBV20-1,CSARTSGDFEQYF,TGCAGTGCCAGGACTAGCGGGGATTTCGAGCAGTACTTC
TRBJ1-1,14,few,.,TRBV21-1,CASSTTAGGTEAFF,TGTGCCAGCAGCACGACAGCCGGTGGGACTGAAGCTTTCTTT
TRBJ2-7,14,.,TRBD2,TRBV4-3,CASSQDSGSYEQYF,TGCGCCAGCAGCCAAGATAGCGGGAGCTACGAGCAGTACTTC
TRBJ1-6,14,.,.,TRBV7-2,CASSLDSINAPLHF,TGTGCCAGCAGCTTAGACAGCATTAATGCACCCCTCCACTTT
TRBJ2-7,17,.,.,TRBV4-2,CASSLTSGAGTSYEQYF,TGTGCCAGCAGCCTTACTTCGGGTGCGGGGACCTCCTACGAGCAGTACTTC
TRBJ2-7,15,few,.,TRBV3-1,CASSPNPQGWYEQYF,TGTGCCAGCAGCCCCAACCCCCAGGGGTGGTACGAGCAGTACTTC
TRBJ1-1,15,many,.,TRBV7-9,CASSLEMGRNTEAFF,TGTGCCAGCAGCTTAGAGATGGGGAGGAACACTGAAGCTTTCTTT
TRBJ2-7,13,.,TRBD2,TRBV20-1,CSAGGAGVYEQYF,TGCAGTGCTGGCGGAGCGGGGGTCTACGAGCAGTACTTC
TRBJ1-1,13,many,TRBD1,TRBV5-1,CASRRGTGSEAFF,TGCGCCAGCAGGAGGGGGACAGGGAGTGAAGCTTTCTTT
TRBJ2-7,17,.,.,TRBV10-2,CASRNDRLGATASEQYF,TGCGCCAGCAGGAATGACAGGTTGGGGGCTACCGCCTCCGAGCAGTACTTC
TRBJ1-1,15,.,.,TRBV5-1,CASSLAGGMNTEAFF,TGCGCCAGCAGCTTGGCGGGCGGAATGAACACTGAAGCTTTCTTT
TRBJ2-4,14,few,.,TRBV19,CASSIEVAKNIQYF,TGTGCCAGTAGTATAGAAGTAGCCAAAAACATTCAGTACTTC
TRBJ2-1,17,.,TRBD2,TRBV7-8,CASSELLIAGVYNEQFF,TGTGCCAGCAGCGAACTCCTTATAGCGGGTGTCTACAATGAGCAGTTCTTC
TRBJ2-5,14,many,.,TRBV5-1,CASSLTGEGETQYF,TGCGCCAGCAGCTTGACAGGGGAGGGAGAGACCCAGTACTTC
TRBJ2-5,15,.,TRBD2,TRBV7-9,CASSNDNTSEETQYF,TGTGCCAGCAGCAACGACAACACTAGCGAAGAGACCCAGTACTTC
TRBJ1-5,13,many,TRBD1,TRBV12-3/TRBV12-4,CASSLIQGQPQHF,TGTGCCAGCAGTTTGATACAGGGGCAGCCCCAGCATTTT
TRBJ2-6,15,.,.,TRBV5-1,CASSSNSSGANVLTF,TGCGCCAGCAGCTCTAACAGTTCTGGGGCCAACGTCCTGACTTTC
TRBJ1-1,13,many,.,TRBV7-3,CASSLMVNTEAFF,TGTGCCAGCAGCTTAATGGTGAACACTGAAGCTTTCTTT
TRBJ2-3,14,.,TRBD1,TRBV30,CAWRVGGGTDTQYF,TGTGCCTGGAGAGTAGGGGGCGGCACAGATACGCAGTATTTT
TRBJ2-3,12,few,.,TRBV20-1,CSASVSTDTQYF,TGCAGTGCTAGTGTCAGCACAGATACGCAGTATTTT
TRBJ2-3,14,many,.,TRBV3-1,CASSRGSSTDTQYF,TGTGCCAGCAGCCGCGGATCCAGCACAGATACGCAGTATTTT
TRBJ2-7,16,.,TRBD2,TRBV28,CASSLDLRGSSYEQYF,TGTGCCAGCAGTCTGGATCTGCGGGGGAGCTCCTACGAGCAGTACTTC
TRBJ2-7,14,few,.,TRBV13,CASSLIPAASEQYF,TGTGCCAGCAGCTTAATTCCGGCGGCATCCGAGCAGTACTTC
TRBJ2-1,14,.,TRBD1,TRBV5-1,CASSLGDRADEQFF,TGCGCCAGCAGCTTGGGGGACAGGGCCGATGAGCAGTTCTTC
TRBJ2-5,15,many,TRBD1,TRBV7-9,CASSLATGFQETQYF,TGTGCCAGCAGCTTGGCGACAGGGTTCCAAGAGACCCAGTACTTC
TRBJ2-7,13,.,TRBD2,TRBV20-1,CSAAIAGGYEQYF,TGCAGTGCTGCCATAGCGGGAGGATACGAGCAGTACTTC
TRBJ2-7,20,.,TRBD2,TRBV27,CASPRVLSIGISGRPYEQYF,TGTGCCAGCCCCCGGGTGCTGAGTATTGGTATAAGCGGGAGGCCCTACGAGCAGTACTTC
TRBJ2-1,20,many,TRBD2,TRBV29-1,CSAPAPSGTSGRRVYNEQFF,TGCAGCGCCCCAGCCCCTTCCGGGACTAGCGGGAGAAGGGTCTACAATGAGCAGTTCTTC
TRBJ2-5,13,many,.,TRBV6-2/TRBV6-3,CASRTGTPETQYF,TGTGCCAGCAGAACCGGGACTCCGGAGACCCAGTACTTC
TRBJ2-7,16,few,TRBD1,TRBV20-1,CSARDLGQGGGYEQYF,TGCAGTGCTAGAGACCTAGGACAGGGTGGGGGATACGAGCAGTACTTC
TRBJ2-1,17,.,TRBD1,TRBV7-9,CASSYTGAVNSYNEQFF,TGTGCCAGCAGCTATACAGGGGCCGTGAATTCCTACAATGAGCAGTTCTTC
TRBJ1-1,17,few,.,TRBV28,CASSSTSPGPYNTEAFF,TGTGCCAGCAGTTCGACATCCCCTGGGCCCTATAACACTGAAGCTTTCTTT
TRBJ2-5,14,few,TRBD2,TRBV10-3,CAISASGGQETQYF,TGTGCCATCAGTGCTAGCGGGGGACAAGAGACCCAGTACTTC
TRBJ2-6,13,.,.,TRBV20-1,CSANIGRANVLTF,TGCAGTGCTAATATTGGACGGGCCAACGTCCTGACTTTC
TRBJ2-7,14,many,TRBD1,TRBV27,CASTRTGSSYEQYF,TGTGCCAGCACGAGGACAGGTAGCTCCTACGAGCAGTACTTC
TRBJ1-4,15,many,.,TRBV4-2,CASSPASVANEKLFF,TGTGCCAGCAGCCCCGCGTCGGTGGCTAATGAAAAACTGTTTTTT